This entry describes one TCR beta chain. A linear amplification protocol produced the TCR libraries from about 450 ng of total RNA. A single record per CDR3 protein comes from TCRdb applying MiXCR to the reads. The sample shows approximately 180,000 distinct CDR3 sequences, under 85% of them seen only once. The sample belongs to a study of healthy donors' naive CD4 and CD8 T cells. Germline V gene data show CDR1 as SGHRS and CDR2 as YFSETQ. CDR3 size: 16 residues. Deletions cut 0 bases from V and 6 bases from J, with 18 bases between. This clonotype was sampled from a pool of human donors in good health; the sample pools cells from several healthy donors. The sequenced sample consisted of naive CD4+ and CD8+ T cells sorted from blood, pooled from several donors. The chain combines TRBV5-1 with TRBJ1-1, with D hard to call. CDR3 DNA: TGCGCCAGCAGCTTGGAAACTCCAGGCTACTCCTCTGAAGCTTTCTTT. It specifies CASSLETPGYSSEAFF.